A selection of T cell receptor beta chains follows, all from one sample in a study of cytomegalovirus exposure and HLA in healthy donors. Libraries were prepared by immunoSEQ multiplex PCR; TCRdb keeps only in-frame clonotypes and omits some of them. The sample lists some 54,000 clones, around 90% seen once, with 3% in the top ten. The specimen was PBMCs. The receptor source for this set is a man in his late teens or twenties in good health and CMV-seronegative. CDR3s include the opening cysteine and the closing phenylalanine or tryptophan.

J gene	V gene	CDR3 protein
TRBJ1-4	TRBV7-9	CASSFSEINEKLFF
TRBJ1-2	TRBV5-4	CASSLGGQEDGYTF
TRBJ1-1	TRBV19	CASSGQLNTEAFF
TRBJ1-2	TRBV7-3	CASSRQAGSGYTF
TRBJ2-7	TRBV13	CASSLVVSHSGYEQYF
TRBJ2-1	TRBV27	CASRLAGGNYWEQFF
TRBJ1-2	TRBV6-5	CASSYQGHYGYTF
TRBJ2-1	TRBV7-2	CASSLTPGTGGSEQFF
TRBJ1-4	TRBV30	CAWSVQGDEKLFF
TRBJ2-3	TRBV5-1	CASSLGIAGVRDTQYF
TRBJ2-3	TRBV9	CASSVKEGTDTQYF
TRBJ2-7	TRBV7-6	CASSARTPYEQYF
TRBJ2-7	TRBV7-2	CASSLRGDPTSAYEQYF
TRBJ1-5	TRBV30	CAWTRTAHHPQHF
TRBJ2-3	TRBV5-1	CASSLAIAGTDTQYF
TRBJ2-5	TRBV18	CASSPINPTGTLQETQYF